The 2 T cell receptor beta chains below were found in one sample sequenced in a study of blood T cell repertoires in COVID-19. Some clones are missing from TCRdb's copy, which holds only in-frame ones; the method was immunoSEQ multiplex PCR. The sample consists of 130,000 or so clones, over 80% of them appearing once. Sequencing was done on a sample of peripheral blood. These receptors all stem from a human donor in a cohort sampled during active COVID-19.

The chain recombines TRBV5-4 with TRBJ2-5, with TRBD1 identical over 10 bases. The V gene end was trimmed by 4 bases and the J gene end by 1 base; junction bases not matched to a gene: 4. The CDR3 length is 15 residues. Germline CDR1 reads SGHNT; CDR2 reads YYREEE (reference sequence). CDR3 nucleotides: TGTGCCAGCAGCAGGGACAGGGGAGCCCAAGAGACCCAGTACTTC. Protein sequence: CASSRDRGAQETQYF. Looking up the rest from reference TRBV5-4 and TRBJ2-5 gives the full variable domain: ETGVTQSPTHLIKTRGQQVTLRCSSQSGHNTVSWYQQALGQGPQFIFQYYREEENGRGNFPPRFSGLQFPNYSSELNVNALELDDSALYLCASSRDRGAQETQYFGPGTRLLVL.

This chain uses TRBV12-3 or TRBV12-4 with TRBJ1-1; a weak D match, TRBD1 (5 bases). V was trimmed by 2 bases and J by 2 bases, leaving 6 bases between them. The CDR3 totals 13 residues. The DNA of the CDR3 is TGTGCCAGCAGTTTACAGGGCAACACTGAAGCTTTCTTT. Translated, it gives CASSLQGNTEAFF.